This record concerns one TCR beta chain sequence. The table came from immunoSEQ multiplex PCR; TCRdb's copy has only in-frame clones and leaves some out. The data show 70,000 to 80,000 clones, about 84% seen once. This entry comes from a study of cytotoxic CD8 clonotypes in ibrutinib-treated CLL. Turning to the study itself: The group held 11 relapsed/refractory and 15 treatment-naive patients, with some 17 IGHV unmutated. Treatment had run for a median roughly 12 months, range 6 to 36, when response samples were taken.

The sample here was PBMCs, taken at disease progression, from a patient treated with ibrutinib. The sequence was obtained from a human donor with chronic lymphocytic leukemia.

CDR3 nucleotides: TGTGCCAGTAGTAGGTATAGAACGGGACCTTCCTCCTACGAGCAGTACTTC. Translated: CASSRYRTGPSSYEQYF. This chain connects TRBV19 to TRBJ2-7; D may correspond to TRBD1 or TRBD2 (5 bases each). Germline values: CDR1 LNHDA, CDR2 SQIVND (reference sequence). V shed 4 bases and J shed 0 bases, with 19 bases lying between them. CDR3 size: 17 residues. The full variable domain, in which reference TRBV19 and TRBJ2-7 provide the parts outside the CDR3, is DGGITQSPKYLFRKEGQNVTLSCEQNLNHDAMYWYRQDPGQGLRLIYYSQIVNDFQKGDIAEGYSVSREKKESFPLTVTSAQKNPTAFYLCASSRYRTGPSSYEQYFGPGTRLTVT.